This is a list of T cell receptor beta chains from one sample in a study of shared clonotypes between healthy human individuals. Data came from immunoSEQ multiplex PCR; TCRdb stores just in-frame clones and leaves some out. The sample records 2 million to 3 million clones, under 95% being singletons. Sample: naive CD4+ T cells from PBMCs. The receptors were sampled from a man between 18 and 35 years old in good health. Some clones in this sample may be carry-over from other donors' samples. Each CDR3 is given with its conserved first and last residue. A D gene is named only where the DNA matches it firmly. A row's size may be missing; if present it is once, few, many or a size class.

v_gene	abundance	j_gene	d_gene	CDR3nt	CDR3aa
TRBV28	-	TRBJ1-2	-	TGTGCCAGCAGCCAATTGGGGGTTTATGGCTACACCTTC	CASSQLGVYGYTF
TRBV29-1	-	TRBJ2-3	TRBD1	TGCAGCGCCAACAGGGGGCAAGGGGCCCCAGATACGCAGTATTTT	CSANRGQGAPDTQYF
TRBV6-5	-	TRBJ2-3	-	TGTGCCAGCCTTAAGGCAGATACGCAGTATTTT	CASLKADTQYF
TRBV27	once	TRBJ2-7	TRBD2	TGTGCCAGCAGTCGCCAACTAGCGGGCCCCTACGAGCAGTACTTC	CASSRQLAGPYEQYF
TRBV7-9	-	TRBJ2-3	-	TGTGCCAGCAGCCTTGTGGGAGCCCCAGATACGCAGTATTTT	CASSLVGAPDTQYF
TRBV10-3	-	TRBJ1-1	-	TGTGCCATCAGTGAGTATTACACTGAAGCTTTCTTT	CAISEYYTEAFF
TRBV10-2	-	TRBJ2-5	-	TGCGCCAGCAGTGACAGGGGGGGGACCCAGTACTTC	CASSDRGGTQYF
TRBV4-2	-	TRBJ2-1	TRBD1	TGTGCCAGCAGCTCCGCCTGGCAGGGGGCTTTCAATGAGCAGTTCTTC	CASSSAWQGAFNEQFF
TRBV5-4	-	TRBJ2-1	TRBD2	TGTGCCAGCAGCTCGGAACCTAGCGGGAGGGCGAGTGAGCAGTTCTTC	CASSSEPSGRASEQFF
TRBV7-3	-	TRBJ2-2	TRBD2	TGTGCCAGTACCCCGGGACTAGCGATTTTCACCGGGGAGCTGTTTTTT	CASTPGLAIFTGELFF
TRBV6-1	once	TRBJ2-7	-	TGTGCCAGCAGTCCCACCACCGGGACTCTTTTGGGGCAGTACTTC	CASSPTTGTLLGQYF
TRBV28	-	TRBJ2-5	TRBD2	TGTGCCAGCAGTCCGACTAGCGGGAGGGCCGGGGAGACCCAGTACTTC	CASSPTSGRAGETQYF
TRBV7-9	once	TRBJ2-6	-	TGTGCCAGCAGCTCGACAGGTTTCGGGGCCAACGTCCTGACTTTC	CASSSTGFGANVLTF
TRBV9	-	TRBJ2-7	-	TGTGCCAGCAGCGTGGGGTCCTCCTACGAGCAGTACTTC	CASSVGSSYEQYF
TRBV2	-	TRBJ1-6	-	TGTGCCAGCAGTGAAGCAGGGGCAAGCTCCTATAATTCACCCCTCCACTTT	CASSEAGASSYNSPLHF